This T cell receptor beta chain was identified during a study of long-term antiretroviral therapy in people with HIV. Study at large: Earliest sampling preceded the 2015 immediate-ART recommendation by about a decade.

They ran version v3.0 of the immunoSEQ assay at survey level. Measured with immunoSEQ multiplex PCR; TCRdb has only the in-frame clones, and not every one. The data contain about 28,000 clones, 93% of them singletons. The germline V and J ends were trimmed by 0 bases and 9 bases, with 7 bases remaining between them. Per germline, CDR1 SGDLS and CDR2 YYNGEE. The CDR3 has 13 amino acids. The chain uses TRBV9 and TRBJ1-6; D not resolved. The TCR comes from a man aged 35 to 55 with HIV. Sequencing used unsorted PBMCs, obtained 6.2 years after starting antiretroviral therapy. The CDR3 is CASSVGLGSPLHF. In nucleotides, the CDR3 is TGTGCCAGCAGCGTAGGATTGGGTTCACCCCTCCACTTT.